Listed here are 20 T cell receptor beta chains from one sample, sequenced in a study of blood T cell repertoires in COVID-19. Sequencing used immunoSEQ multiplex PCR; TCRdb keeps in-frame clones, though not all of them. The table includes some 58,000 clones, about four fifths detected once. Sequencing was performed on peripheral blood. The receptors were sampled from a human donor in a cohort sampled during active COVID-19.

The chain carries TRBV18 and TRBJ1-1; a weak D match, TRBD1 (6 bases). V lost 1 base and J 3 bases, leaving 15 bases between the germline ends. This CDR3 region has 16 residues. Germline CDR1 reads KGHSH; CDR2 reads LQKENI. The CDR3 region is CASSPLEGHGDTEAFF. CDR3 bases: TGTGCCAGCTCACCACTTGAGGGACACGGGGACACTGAAGCTTTCTTT.

This CDR3 is CASSLDRATDTQYF. In DNA form, the CDR3 reads TGTGCCAGCAGTTTGGACAGGGCAACAGATACGCAGTATTTT. The V gene is TRBV27, the J gene TRBJ2-3; 8 bases are a match to TRBD1. This CDR3 has 14 residues. Germline V gene lookup returns CDR1 MNHEY and CDR2 SMNVEV (reference sequence). J was trimmed by 3 bases and V by 3 bases; bases with no gene match: 2.

This chain uses TRBV3-1 (or the pseudogene TRBV3-2) with TRBJ2-3; D remains unclear. V was shortened by 4 bases and J by 8 bases, with 10 bases between the two germline ends. The CDR3 loop spans 12 amino acids. CDR1 LGHDT and CDR2 YNNKEL come from the germline V gene (reference sequence). The DNA of the CDR3 is TGTGCCAGCAGCCGCCACGGCGGTACGCAGTATTTT. Its protein product is CASSRHGGTQYF.

This sequence joins TRBV27 and TRBJ2-7; 8 nucleotides agree with TRBD2. The CDR3 extends over 12 amino acids. Losses at the gene ends were 6 bases for V and 2 bases for J; bases not matched to a gene: 0. Germline CDR1 reads MNHEY; CDR2 reads SMNVEV (reference sequence). The CDR3 here is CASSGGAYEQYF. CDR3 bases: TGTGCCAGCAGCGGGGGGGCCTACGAGCAGTACTTC.

This sequence joins TRBV3-1 (or the pseudogene TRBV3-2) and TRBJ1-1; possible D gene TRBD1, 5 bases. The CDR3 loop spans 13 amino acids. Germline CDR1 is LGHDT and CDR2 is YNNKEL (reference sequence). The germline V and J ends were trimmed by 4 bases and 4 bases, with 10 bases remaining between them. The DNA for the CDR3 is TGTGCCAGCAGCCTAGGGGTGATCACTGAAGCTTTCTTT. Translated, it gives CASSLGVITEAFF.

The gene calls are TRBV7-2 and TRBJ2-7; 7 bases are shared with TRBD2. The J segment lost 5 bases and the V segment lost 4 bases, leaving 11 bases of the junction unmatched. Germline lookup yields CDR1 SGHTA and CDR2 FQGNSA. This CDR3 comprises 15 residues. This chain's CDR3 is CASSYGRRGLNEQYF. In nucleotides, the CDR3 is TGTGCCAGCAGCTACGGTCGGCGGGGGTTAAACGAGCAGTACTTC.

The chain couples TRBV9 to TRBJ1-1, with D unclear. Trimming took 0 bases from V and 1 from J, leaving 13 bases between them. This CDR3 has 16 residues. Germline values: CDR1 SGDLS, CDR2 YYNGEE. The CDR3 spells CASSVGGRAQNTEAFF. The CDR3 nucleotides read TGTGCCAGCAGCGTAGGCGGGAGGGCCCAGAACACTGAAGCTTTCTTT.

This clone was recorded once. The chain couples TRBV19 to TRBJ2-7; 10 nucleotides line up with TRBD2. J lost 0 bases, V lost 4 bases, and 3 bases had no gene match. Germline V gene lookup returns CDR1 LNHDA and CDR2 SQIVND (reference sequence). The CDR3 has 15 amino acids. CDR3 loop: CASSRAGGPSYEQYF. Here the CDR3 DNA reads TGTGCCAGTAGTAGAGCGGGAGGGCCCTCCTACGAGCAGTACTTC. The entire variable domain, with the rest obtained from reference TRBV19 and TRBJ2-7, is as follows: DGGITQSPKYLFRKEGQNVTLSCEQNLNHDAMYWYRQDPGQGLRLIYYSQIVNDFQKGDIAEGYSVSREKKESFPLTVTSAQKNPTAFYLCASSRAGGPSYEQYFGPGTRLTVT.

This sequence joins TRBV7-9 and TRBJ2-6; possible D gene TRBD1, 5 bases. Germline CDR1 is SEHNR and CDR2 is FQNEAQ (reference sequence). Trimming shortened V by 2 bases and J by 8 bases, and 13 bases separated the two germline ends. The CDR3 runs 15 residues. DNA for the CDR3: TGTGCCAGCAGCTTACAATCAGGGCAAACCAACGTCCTGACTTTC. Translation: CASSLQSGQTNVLTF.

In nucleotides, the CDR3 is TGTGCCAGCAGTGAAGGGGCGGGGGTAAATGAGCAGTTCTTC. It is translated as CASSEGAGVNEQFF. The rearrangement uses TRBV25-1 and TRBJ2-1; 7 bases line up with TRBD2. CDR3 length: 14 amino acids. Germline V gene data show CDR1 as MGHDK and CDR2 as SYGVNS. V trimming: 2 bases; J trimming: 7 bases; junction bases outside the gene matches: 5.

The chain combines TRBV11-2 with TRBJ2-5, with 9 bases lining up with TRBD1. The V segment lost 1 base and the J segment 3 bases; nucleotides outside the gene matches: 6. Germline assignment: CDR1 SGHAT and CDR2 FQNNGV. The CDR3 consists of 16 residues. CDR3 DNA sequence: TGTGCCAGCAGCTTAGGGTCGACAGGGGGTAAAGAGACCCAGTACTTC. It codes for CASSLGSTGGKETQYF.

This chain links TRBV10-3 with TRBJ2-3; TRBD2 matches 11 bases. Per germline, CDR1 ENHRY and CDR2 SYGVKD. V dropped 0 bases and J dropped 4; count of bases not matched to a gene: 9. CDR3 length: 18 residues. The CDR3: CAISESRSSGGTPDTQYF. CDR3 DNA: TGTGCCATCAGTGAGTCCAGGTCTAGCGGGGGGACCCCAGATACGCAGTATTTT.

The V call is TRBV3-1 (or the pseudogene TRBV3-2), the J call TRBJ2-7; perhaps TRBD2 as D (5 bases). Trimming pared 2 bases from V and 2 bases from J, leaving 10 bases between. Per the germline V gene, CDR1 is LGHDT and CDR2 is YNNKEL (reference sequence). This CDR3 is 14 amino acids long. CDR3 sequence (DNA): TGTGCCAGCAGCCAATCATTCGGGACCTACGAGCAGTACTTC. This encodes CASSQSFGTYEQYF.

The rearrangement uses TRBV2 and TRBJ2-3, with D possibly TRBD1 on 6 matching bases. CDR3 length equals 13 residues. Trimming cost V 8 bases and J 2 bases, with 11 bases left between them. CDR1 SNHLY and CDR2 FYNNEI come from the germline V gene. This chain's CDR3 is CASAGQTTDTQYF. The CDR3 bases are TGTGCCAGCGCTGGACAGACCACAGATACGCAGTATTTT.

The gene calls are TRBV24-1 and TRBJ2-7, with 10 bases fitting TRBD1. The CDR3 extends over 15 amino acids. Germline V CDR1 and CDR2: KGHDR, SFDVKD. V lost 4 bases and J lost 0; bases outside the gene matches: 2. In DNA, the CDR3 is TGTGCCACCAGTGAAGGGACAGGGGCCTCCTACGAGCAGTACTTC. It specifies CATSEGTGASYEQYF.

This rearrangement joins TRBV24-1 to TRBJ2-5, with 8 bases that match TRBD2. The trim removed 3 bases at V and 1 base at J, leaving 9 bases unmatched. The CDR3 runs to 17 residues. Germline V gives CDR1 KGHDR, CDR2 SFDVKD. Here the CDR3 reads CATSDPVGRGTQETQYF. CDR3 DNA sequence: TGTGCCACCAGTGATCCCGTCGGGAGGGGGACCCAAGAGACCCAGTACTTC.

This chain's CDR3 is CASSQGQAVSPLHF. In DNA form, the CDR3 reads TGCGCCAGCAGCCAGGGACAGGCAGTATCCCCCCTCCACTTT. J is TRBJ1-6 and V is TRBV4-1; 8 bases map to TRBD1. With V trimmed by 3 bases and J by 13 bases, 8 bases remained unmatched. Germline V gene lookup returns CDR1 MGHRA and CDR2 YSYEKL. This CDR3 spans 14 amino acids.

This clone was counted a few times. The CDR3 DNA sequence: TGCGCCAGCAGCCTGGGACAGGGTAGTCAGCCCCAGCATTTT. Translated, it gives CASSLGQGSQPQHF. V and J are TRBV4-1 and TRBJ1-5; 9 bases map to TRBD1. CDR3 length equals 14 residues. Germline CDR1 is MGHRA and CDR2 is YSYEKL. Trimming removed 4 bases from V and 6 bases from J; junction bases left unmatched: 4.

This chain links TRBV6-5 with TRBJ2-5, with a tentative D call TRBD2 (6 bases). The CDR3 has 14 amino acids. The V gene's germline CDR1 is MNHEY and CDR2 SVGAGI. V lost 4 bases, J lost 5 bases, and 14 bases lay in between. The CDR3 DNA reads as TGTGCCAGCAGTTTGAGTACTAGCACGGAGACCCAGTACTTC. Residues: CASSLSTSTETQYF.

A single count supports this clone. CDR3 DNA sequence: TGTGCCAGCAGCCCGGGGGGCCGGGGAGAAAAACTGTTTTTT. Translating gives CASSPGGRGEKLFF. The genes are TRBV9 and TRBJ1-4, with D possibly being TRBD1 (6 bases). V lost 4 bases, J lost 8 bases, and 15 bases lay in between. Per germline, CDR1 SGDLS and CDR2 YYNGEE. The CDR3 has 14 amino acids. Full variable domain (outside the CDR3, taken from reference TRBV9 and TRBJ1-4): DSGVTQTPKHLITATGQRVTLRCSPRSGDLSVYWYQQSLDQGLQFLIQYYNGEERAKGNILERFSAQQFPDLHSELNLSSLELGDSALYFCASSPGGRGEKLFFGSGTQLSVL.